This T cell receptor (beta chain) appears in the sequencing data of a study of shared clonotypes between healthy human individuals. The data were produced by immunoSEQ multiplex PCR, yet TCRdb's version contains in-frame clones alone and is incomplete. The table has about 2.3 million clones, around 90% seen once. This CDR3 is built from 14 residues. Germline CDR1 is MNHEY and CDR2 is SMNVEV (reference sequence). V shed 5 bases and J 12 bases; nucleotides not matched to a gene: 12. The specimen was naive CD4+ T cells from PBMCs. Noted subset: CD45RA+ positively selected. The chain recombines TRBV27 with TRBJ2-2, with 7 bases identical to TRBD1. This receptor was obtained from a man aged 18 to 35 in good health. Some clones in this sample may be carry-over from other donors' samples. CDR3 loop: CASSPEGASVKLFF. Here the CDR3 DNA reads TGTGCCAGCAGTCCCGAGGGGGCCTCAGTGAAGCTGTTTTTT.